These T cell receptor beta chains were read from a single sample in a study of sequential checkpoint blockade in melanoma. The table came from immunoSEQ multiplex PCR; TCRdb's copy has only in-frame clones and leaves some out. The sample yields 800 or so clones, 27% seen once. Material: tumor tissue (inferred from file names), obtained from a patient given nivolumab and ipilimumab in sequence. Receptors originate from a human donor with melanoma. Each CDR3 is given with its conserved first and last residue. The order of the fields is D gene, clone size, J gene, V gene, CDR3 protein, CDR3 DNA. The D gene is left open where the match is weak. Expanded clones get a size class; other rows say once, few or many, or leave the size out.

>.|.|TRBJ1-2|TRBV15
CATSRGRSNSEGDTF
TGTGCCACCAGCAGAGGCAGGAGTAATTCTGAAGGCGACACCTTC
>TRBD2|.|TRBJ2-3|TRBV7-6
CASSPRGGSTDTQYF
TGTGCCAGCAGTCCGCGGGGGGGAAGTACAGATACGCAGTATTTT
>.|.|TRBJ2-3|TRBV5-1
CASSLLLSPTSTDTQYF
TGCGCCAGCAGCTTGTTATTGTCACCTACTAGCACAGATACGCAGTATTTT
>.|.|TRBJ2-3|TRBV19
CASSTIQGTDTQYF
TGTGCCAGTAGTACCATACAGGGTACAGATACGCAGTATTTT
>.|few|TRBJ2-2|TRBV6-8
CASSYNRVGTGELFF
TGTGCCAGCAGTTACAACAGAGTGGGCACCGGGGAGCTGTTTTTT
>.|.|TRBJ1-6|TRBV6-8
CASSYKLGVFNSPLHF
TGTGCCAGCAGTTACAAGTTGGGGGTGTTTAATTCACCCCTCCACTTT
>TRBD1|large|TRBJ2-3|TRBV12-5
CASGGQGATDTQYF
TGTGCCAGCGGAGGGCAGGGGGCGACAGATACGCAGTATTTT
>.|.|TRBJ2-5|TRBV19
CASSNVLEGTQYF
TGTGCCAGTAGTAACGTACTAGAGGGGACCCAGTACTTC
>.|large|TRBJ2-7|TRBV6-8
CASSYRRTYEQYF
TGTGCCAGCAGTTACAGGCGCACCTACGAGCAGTACTTC
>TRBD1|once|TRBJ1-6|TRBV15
CATSRVGRTGGYSARNSPLHF
TGTGCCACCAGCAGAGTCGGGAGGACAGGGGGCTATTCAGCACGGAATTCACCCCTCCACTTT
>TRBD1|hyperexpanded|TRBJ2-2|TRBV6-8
CASVKGATGELFF
TGTGCCAGCGTCAAGGGGGCCACCGGGGAGCTGTTTTTT
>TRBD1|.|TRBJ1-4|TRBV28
CASIAQGTNEKLFF
TGTGCCAGCATCGCACAGGGGACAAATGAAAAACTGTTTTTT
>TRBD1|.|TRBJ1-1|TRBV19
CASNDPWNTGDTEAFF
TGTGCCAGTAATGATCCTTGGAATACAGGGGACACTGAAGCTTTCTTT
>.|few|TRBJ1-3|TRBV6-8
CASSPPGSSGNTIYF
TGTGCCAGCAGCCCCCCGGGCTCCTCTGGAAACACCATATATTTT
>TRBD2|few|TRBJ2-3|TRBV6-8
CASSPRTSGSTDTQYF
TGTGCCAGCAGTCCCCGGACTAGCGGGAGCACAGATACGCAGTATTTT
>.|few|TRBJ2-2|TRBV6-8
CASSHPGVRGNTGELFF
TGTGCCAGCAGTCACCCCGGGGTGAGGGGAAACACCGGGGAGCTGTTTTTT
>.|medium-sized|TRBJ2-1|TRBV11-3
CASSPTPSSYNEQFF
TGTGCCAGCAGCCCGACCCCGAGCTCCTACAATGAGCAGTTCTTC
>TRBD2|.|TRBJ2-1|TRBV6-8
CASSVAGEPYNEQFF
TGTGCCAGCAGTGTGGCGGGGGAACCTTACAATGAGCAGTTCTTC
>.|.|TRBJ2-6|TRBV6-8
CASTSLRDSGANVLTF
TGTGCCAGCACCTCCCTCCGAGATTCTGGGGCCAACGTCCTGACTTTC
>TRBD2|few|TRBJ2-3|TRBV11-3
CASSLKAGGVDTQYF
TGTGCCAGCAGCTTAAAAGCGGGGGGGGTAGATACGCAGTATTTT
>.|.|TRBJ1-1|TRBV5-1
CASSLTGPMNTEAFF
TGCGCCAGCAGCTTGACAGGGCCGATGAACACTGAAGCTTTCTTT
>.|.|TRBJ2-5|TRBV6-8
CASRSRVATQYF
TGTGCCAGCAGAAGTAGAGTGGCGACCCAGTACTTC
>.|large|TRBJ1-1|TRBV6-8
CASSYLNTEAFF
TGTGCCAGCAGTTACTTGAACACTGAAGCTTTCTTT
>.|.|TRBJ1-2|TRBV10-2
CASSDTAALGGYTF
TGCGCCAGCAGTGATACGGCCGCTTTGGGGGGCTACACCTTC
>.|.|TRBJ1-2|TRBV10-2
CASTSQDRYNYGYTF
TGCGCCAGCACTAGCCAGGACCGCTATAACTATGGCTACACCTTC
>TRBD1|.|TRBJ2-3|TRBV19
CASKDDRGPLASTDTQYF
TGTGCCAGTAAAGATGACAGGGGTCCCCTCGCTAGCACAGATACGCAGTATTTT
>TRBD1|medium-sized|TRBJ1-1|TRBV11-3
CASSFPTGGGGPEAFF
TGTGCCAGCAGCTTTCCGACAGGGGGAGGAGGCCCTGAAGCTTTCTTT
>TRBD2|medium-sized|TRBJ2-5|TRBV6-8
CASEQRGTQETQYF
TGTGCCAGCGAACAGCGGGGCACACAAGAGACCCAGTACTTC
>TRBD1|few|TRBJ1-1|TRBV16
CASSQSGQGAWAFF
TGTGCCAGCAGCCAATCGGGACAGGGGGCTTGGGCTTTCTTT
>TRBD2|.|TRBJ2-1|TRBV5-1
CASSYYSGGAYNEQFF
TGCGCCAGCAGCTACTATAGCGGGGGGGCCTACAATGAGCAGTTCTTC
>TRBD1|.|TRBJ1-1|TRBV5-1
CASSSGQWGTEAFF
TGCGCCAGCAGCTCGGGACAGTGGGGCACTGAAGCTTTCTTT
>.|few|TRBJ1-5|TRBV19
CASSIVTNQPQHF
TGTGCCAGTAGTATAGTAACAAATCAGCCCCAGCATTTT
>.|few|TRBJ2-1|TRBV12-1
CASSLAKGPSRRNEQFF
TGTGCCAGCAGCTTGGCCAAGGGTCCATCCCGGAGGAATGAGCAGTTCTTC
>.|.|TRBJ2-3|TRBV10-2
CASMGDTDTQYF
TGCGCCAGCATGGGGGACACAGATACGCAGTATTTT
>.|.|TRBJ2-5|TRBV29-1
CSVRTYSLDETQYF
TGCAGCGTTCGGACGTACTCCCTTGATGAGACCCAGTACTTC
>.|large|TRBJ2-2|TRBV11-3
CASSPLGHITGELFF
TGTGCCAGCAGCCCCCTGGGACACATCACCGGGGAGCTGTTTTTT
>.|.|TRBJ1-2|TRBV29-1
CSDSRGDNYGYTF
TGCAGCGACTCCCGGGGTGATAACTATGGCTACACCTTC
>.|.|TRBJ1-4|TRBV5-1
CASSSRVGGEKLFF
TGCGCCAGCAGCTCCAGGGTGGGAGGGGAAAAACTGTTTTTT
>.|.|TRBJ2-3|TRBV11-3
CASSLGSQADTQYF
TGTGCCAGCAGCTTGGGAAGCCAGGCAGATACGCAGTATTTT
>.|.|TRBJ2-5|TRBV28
CASNRGGRETQYF
TGTGCCTCCAACCGAGGGGGGCGGGAGACCCAGTACTTC
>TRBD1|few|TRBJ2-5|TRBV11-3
CASTQQGTRETQYF
TGTGCCAGCACACAACAGGGGACGAGGGAGACCCAGTACTTC
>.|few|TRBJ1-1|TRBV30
CAWSVLVNTEAFF
TGTGCCTGGAGTGTACTGGTGAACACTGAAGCTTTCTTT